The next 9 T cell receptor beta chains were all read from a single sample in a study of T cell repertoires in cytomegalovirus infection. TCRdb ran MiXCR on the reads and lists one entry per CDR3 protein. This table has some 240,000 distinct CDR3 sequences, 17% appearing once. Material for sequencing was CD8+ T cells from PBMCs. The origin of the receptors is a human donor in good health (CMV status not recorded). Some clones in this sample may be carry-over from other donors' samples.

The table lists this clonotype with many counts. The genes are TRBV7-9 and TRBJ1-1; 9 nucleotides match TRBD1. CDR1 is SEHNR and CDR2 is FQNEAQ in the germline V gene (reference sequence). V was pared by 5 bases and J by 1 base, with 8 bases of the junction left unmatched. CDR3 length equals 16 residues. The DNA of the CDR3 is TGTGCCAGCAGCCCCGAGGACAGGGGTGAGAACACTGAAGCTTTCTTT. It codes for CASSPEDRGENTEAFF.

There are a few counts of this clonotype. The J gene is TRBJ1-2, the V gene TRBV7-9, with D possibly TRBD1 on 5 matching bases. CDR1 and CDR2 from the germline V gene are SEHNR and FQNEAQ (reference sequence). With 5 bases removed from V and 0 bases from J, the gap between germline ends came to 13 bases. This CDR3 spans 15 amino acids. Here the CDR3 reads CASSRRQKANYGYTF. The CDR3 DNA is TGTGCCAGCAGCCGACGACAGAAAGCTAACTATGGCTACACCTTC.

The chain employs TRBV29-1 and TRBJ1-2; 10 bases are shared with TRBD1. Per germline, CDR1 SQVTM and CDR2 ANQGSEA. This CDR3 spans 15 amino acids. With 3 bases clipped from V and 4 bases from J, the junction kept 8 bases outside the gene matches. CDR3 in amino acids: CSVDPTGGRSYGYTF. The CDR3 coding sequence is TGCAGCGTTGACCCGACAGGGGGCAGGTCCTATGGCTACACCTTC.

The sample holds a few counts of this clonotype. The rearrangement joins TRBV7-9 to TRBJ1-5; D ambiguous. The CDR3 is 14 residues long. The germline V gene has CDR1 SEHNR and CDR2 FQNEAQ (reference sequence). Trimming shortened V by 0 bases and J by 1 base, and 4 bases separated the two germline ends. The CDR3 coding sequence is TGTGCCAGCAGCTTAGCGGTCAGCAATCAGCCCCAGCATTTT. Translation gives CASSLAVSNQPQHF.

The sample holds many counts of this clonotype. The chain couples TRBV7-2 to TRBJ1-3; no clear D gene. The V gene's germline CDR1 is SGHTA and CDR2 FQGNSA. The CDR3 loop spans 13 amino acids. The V end lost 5 bases, the J end lost 2 bases, and 7 bases lay between the germline ends. The CDR3 DNA follows: TGTGCCAGCAGCCCCGGGGCTGGAAACACCATATATTTT. It encodes CASSPGAGNTIYF.

This rearrangement joins TRBV27 to TRBJ2-2; the D is unclear. V lost 4 bases to trimming and J lost 4 bases, with 7 bases between them. The CDR3 is 13 amino acids. Per germline, CDR1 MNHEY and CDR2 SMNVEV (reference sequence). The CDR3 spells CASSSHSTGELFF. CDR3 sequence (DNA): TGTGCCAGCAGTTCCCATAGCACCGGGGAGCTGTTTTTT.

This clonotype was seen repeatedly, ten times or more. The genes are TRBV29-1 and TRBJ2-7; D remains unclear. CDR1 is SQVTM, CDR2 ANQGSEA, per germline. The CDR3 sequence is 11 residues long. Trimming shortened V by 3 bases and J by 3 bases, and 6 bases separated the two germline ends. CDR3 residues: CSVDENYEQYF. The CDR3 DNA sequence: TGCAGCGTTGATGAGAACTACGAGCAGTACTTC.

This clonotype was detected only a few times. The chain couples TRBV27 to TRBJ2-2; D unclear. V was clipped by 0 bases and J by 6 bases, with 11 bases between them. Germline-derived CDR1 and CDR2 are MNHEY and SMNVEV (reference sequence). CDR3 length equals 15 residues. CDR3 DNA: TGTGCCAGCAGTTTATCCACCTCTGGGGCCGGGGAGCTGTTTTTT. Amino acids: CASSLSTSGAGELFF.

V is TRBV28 and J is TRBJ2-7; weak D call: TRBD1 (6 bases). Trimming shortened V by 2 bases and J by 0 bases, and 11 bases separated the two germline ends. The CDR3 runs 15 residues. Germline CDR1 MDHEN, CDR2 SYDVKM. This CDR3 reads CASSLSQGPSYEQYF. The DNA of the CDR3 is TGTGCCAGCAGTTTAAGTCAGGGGCCCTCCTACGAGCAGTACTTC.